Below are 10 T cell receptor beta chains sequenced from a single sample in a study of blood T cell repertoires in COVID-19. Generated by immunoSEQ multiplex PCR, the TCRdb table keeps only in-frame clones and is missing some. Of about 160,000 clones listed, 82% are singletons. The material sequenced was peripheral blood. The receptors derive from a woman aged 80 or over with acute or convalescent COVID-19.

This clone was seen a handful of times. This rearrangement joins TRBV14 to TRBJ2-7; tentatively, D is TRBD2 (6 bases). Between the trimmed V and J ends, which lost 4 bases and 2 bases, there was a span of 15 bases. Per germline, CDR1 SGHDN and CDR2 FVKESK. This CDR3 comprises 15 residues. CDR3 residues: CASSPLAATAYEQYF. CDR3 in DNA: TGTGCCAGCAGCCCCTTAGCGGCAACAGCCTACGAGCAGTACTTC.

The V call is TRBV30, the J call TRBJ2-7; possibly TRBD2 for D (5 bases). This CDR3 has 13 residues. Trimming left V 2 bases short and J 6 bases short, with 14 bases between. The germline CDR1 and CDR2 sequences are GTSNPN and SVGIG (reference sequence). In DNA, the CDR3 is TGTGCCTGGAGTTCTCTACGGGGTAGCGAGCAGTACTTC. Protein product: CAWSSLRGSEQYF.

The rearrangement links TRBV12-3 or TRBV12-4 to TRBJ2-5; 9 bases are a match to TRBD1. V lost 1 base to trimming and J lost 7 bases; unmatched junction nucleotides: 1. The CDR3 covers 13 residues. The chain's CDR3 is CASSLETGGTQYF. The CDR3 coding sequence is TGTGCCAGCAGTTTAGAGACAGGGGGGACCCAGTACTTC.

The chain employs TRBV7-6 and TRBJ1-2; no clear D. V was trimmed by 1 base and J by 4 bases, leaving 22 bases between them. Germline V lookup: CDR1 SGHVS, CDR2 FNYEAQ. CDR3 length: 18 amino acids. Written as DNA, the CDR3 is TGTGCCAGCAGCTTAGGACCGGGATCAGCCCCATCAGGCTATGGCTACACCTTC. This sequence encodes CASSLGPGSAPSGYGYTF.

The chain employs TRBV7-9 and TRBJ1-1; 7 bases are shared with TRBD1. The CDR3 length is 13 residues. V lost 5 bases and J lost 4; bases outside the gene matches: 4. Germline V gene data show CDR1 as SEHNR and CDR2 as FQNEAQ (reference sequence). CDR3 DNA: TGTGCCAGCAGCCGTACAGGGGCCACTGAAGCTTTCTTT. Translated: CASSRTGATEAFF.

This clone came up a few times. This chain connects TRBV27 to TRBJ2-1; 7 bases agree with TRBD2. Trimming took 1 base from V and 7 from J; bases not matched to a gene: 7. This CDR3 region has 15 residues. CDR1 and CDR2 from the germline V gene are MNHEY and SMNVEV (reference sequence). The CDR3, as DNA: TGTGCCAGCAGTTTATGGGGCGGGAGTGCTAATGAGCAGTTCTTC. It codes for CASSLWGGSANEQFF.

The chain employs TRBV6-6 and TRBJ2-7; D gene uncertain. The CDR3 runs to 14 residues. Germline values: CDR1 MNHNY, CDR2 SVGAGI (reference sequence). V lost 0 bases and J 2 bases, leaving 8 bases between the germline ends. The CDR3 protein is CASSYSARTYEQYF. The CDR3 coding sequence is TGTGCCAGCAGTTACTCGGCCAGGACCTACGAGCAGTACTTC.

The chain combines TRBV2 with TRBJ2-5; D is undetermined. V dropped 4 bases and J dropped 2 bases, with 8 bases sitting between them. CDR3 length: 13 residues. CDR1 is SNHLY, CDR2 FYNNEI, per germline. CDR3 in DNA: TGTGCCAGCAGTGTAGTGAATCAAGAGACCCAGTACTTC. It encodes CASSVVNQETQYF.

V gene TRBV12-3 or TRBV12-4 combines with J gene TRBJ1-3; TRBD1 matches 7 bases. CDR3 size: 13 residues. Trimming cost V 6 bases and J 4 bases; bases outside gene matches: 3. The CDR3 region has the DNA TGTGCCAGCAGGCCGGGACAGGGAAACACCATATATTTT. Protein sequence: CASRPGQGNTIYF.

V and J are TRBV5-6 and TRBJ2-7; 14 positions agree with TRBD2. This CDR3 has 18 amino acids. Unmatched junction bases numbered 13, after V lost 4 bases and J lost 4 bases. Germline CDR1 SGHDT, CDR2 YYEEEE. The CDR3 region has the DNA TGTGCCAGCAGCGTCCCTGTTCGGACTAGCGGGAGGAGGTACGAGCAGTACTTC. This sequence encodes CASSVPVRTSGRRYEQYF.